This TCR beta chain came from a study of blood T cells in healthy people across ages. The authors drew 7.5 to 10 milliliters of peripheral blood from each donor. Per the germline V gene, CDR1 is SGHRS and CDR2 is YFSETQ. The CDR3 totals 17 residues. V trimming: 3 bases; J trimming: 5 bases; junction bases outside the gene matches: 11. Through a sample-barcoded 5' primer and a J-beta primer mix, a second PCR was run for about 6 to 11 cycles. The template-switch adaptor, which had 12 random nucleotides, put a tag on each cDNA molecule. TCRdb reprocessed the 5' RACE reads with MiXCR, giving one entry per CDR3 protein. This repertoire shows around 1,600,000 distinct CDR3 sequences, 35% to 45% found once; its top ten account for over 3.5%. Points from the study as a whole: It was not known whether donors were CMV positive (a possible confounder of expanded clonotype changes).

This clonotype was detected only a few times. Its antigen is not identified. The J gene is TRBJ1-6, the V gene TRBV5-1; 7 nucleotides line up with TRBD1. Sequences were obtained from blood. This TCR came from a woman aged 18 to 35 in good health. The CDR3 here is CASSWNLRGSNNSPLHF. As DNA, the CDR3 is TGCGCCAGCAGCTGGAATCTCAGGGGGAGTAATAATTCACCCCTCCACTTT.